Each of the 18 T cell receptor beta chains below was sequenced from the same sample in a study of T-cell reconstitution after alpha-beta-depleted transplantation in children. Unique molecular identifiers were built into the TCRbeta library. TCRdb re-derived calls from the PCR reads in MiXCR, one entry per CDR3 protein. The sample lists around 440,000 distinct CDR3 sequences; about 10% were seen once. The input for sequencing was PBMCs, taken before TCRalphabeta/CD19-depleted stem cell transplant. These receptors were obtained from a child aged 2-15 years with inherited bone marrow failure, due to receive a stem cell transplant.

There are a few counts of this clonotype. CDR3 sequence (DNA): TGTGCCAGCTCACAACTCGGGACAGGGGCCTACGAGCAGTACTTC. This sequence encodes CASSQLGTGAYEQYF. The rearrangement joins TRBV18 to TRBJ2-7, with TRBD1 matching 10 bases. The CDR3 has 15 residues. J gave up 2 bases and V 4 bases, and 5 bases lay outside the gene matches. Germline V lookup: CDR1 KGHSH, CDR2 LQKENI.

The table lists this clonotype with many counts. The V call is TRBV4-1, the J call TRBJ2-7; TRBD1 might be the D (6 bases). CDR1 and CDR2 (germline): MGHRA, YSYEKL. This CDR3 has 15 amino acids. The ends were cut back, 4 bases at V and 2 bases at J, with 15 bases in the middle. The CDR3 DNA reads TGCGCCAGCAGCCCTGGACAGTTCAGCACCTACGAGCAGTACTTC. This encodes CASSPGQFSTYEQYF.

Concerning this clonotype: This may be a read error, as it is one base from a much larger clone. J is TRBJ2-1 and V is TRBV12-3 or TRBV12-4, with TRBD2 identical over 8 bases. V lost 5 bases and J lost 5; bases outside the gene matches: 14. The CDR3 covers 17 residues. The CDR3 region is CASSPGASGLGNNEQFF. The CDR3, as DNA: TGTGCCAGCAGTCCGGGGGCTAGCGGGTTGGGCAACAATGAGCAGTTCTTC.

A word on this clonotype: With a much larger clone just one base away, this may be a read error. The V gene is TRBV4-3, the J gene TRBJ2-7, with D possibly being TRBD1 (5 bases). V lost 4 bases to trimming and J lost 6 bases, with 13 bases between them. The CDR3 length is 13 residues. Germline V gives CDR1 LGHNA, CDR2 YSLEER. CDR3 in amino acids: CASSLVKGAEQYF. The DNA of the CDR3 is TGCGCCAGCAGCCTTGTGAAAGGGGCCGAGCAGTACTTC.

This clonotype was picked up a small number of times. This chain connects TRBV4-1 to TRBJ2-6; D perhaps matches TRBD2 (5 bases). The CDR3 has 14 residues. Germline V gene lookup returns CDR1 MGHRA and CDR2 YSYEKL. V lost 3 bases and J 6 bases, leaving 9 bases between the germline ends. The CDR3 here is CASSHGVLANVLTF. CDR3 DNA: TGCGCCAGCAGCCACGGGGTGCTGGCCAACGTCCTGACTTTC.

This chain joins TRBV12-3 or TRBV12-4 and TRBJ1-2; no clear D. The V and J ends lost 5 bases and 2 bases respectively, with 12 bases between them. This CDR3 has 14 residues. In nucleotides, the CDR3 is TGTGCCAGCAGTCAACCCCGGGTAAACTATGGCTACACCTTC. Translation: CASSQPRVNYGYTF.

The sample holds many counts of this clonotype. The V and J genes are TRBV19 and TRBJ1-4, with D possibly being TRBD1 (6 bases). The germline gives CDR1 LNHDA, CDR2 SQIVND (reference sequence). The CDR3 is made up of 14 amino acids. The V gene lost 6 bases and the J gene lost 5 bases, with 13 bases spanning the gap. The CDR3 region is CASSNPGQNEKLFF. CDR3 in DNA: TGTGCCAGTAGCAATCCGGGACAAAATGAAAAACTGTTTTTT.

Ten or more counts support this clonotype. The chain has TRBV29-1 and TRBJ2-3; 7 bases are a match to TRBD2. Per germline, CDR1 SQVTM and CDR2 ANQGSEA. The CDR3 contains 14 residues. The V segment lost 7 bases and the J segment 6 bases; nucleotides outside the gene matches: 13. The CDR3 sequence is CSATSSGGSDTQYF. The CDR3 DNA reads TGCAGCGCCACTTCGTCGGGGGGAAGTGATACGCAGTATTTT.

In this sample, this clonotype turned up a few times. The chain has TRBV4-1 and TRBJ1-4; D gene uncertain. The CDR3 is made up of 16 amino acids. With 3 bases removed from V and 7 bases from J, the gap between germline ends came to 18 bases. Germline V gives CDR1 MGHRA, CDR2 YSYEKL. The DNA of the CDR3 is TGCGCCAGCAGCCATCTGCCGGGCCTTTGGAGTGAAAAACTGTTTTTT. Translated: CASSHLPGLWSEKLFF.

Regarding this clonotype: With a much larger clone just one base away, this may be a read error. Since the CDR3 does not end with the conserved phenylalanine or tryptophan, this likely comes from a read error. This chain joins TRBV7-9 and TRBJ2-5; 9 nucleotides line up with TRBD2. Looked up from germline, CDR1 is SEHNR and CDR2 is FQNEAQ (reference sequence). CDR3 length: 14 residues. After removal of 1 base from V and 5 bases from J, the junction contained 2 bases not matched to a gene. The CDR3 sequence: CASSLGTSVETQYL. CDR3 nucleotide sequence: TGTGCCAGCAGCTTAGGGACTAGCGTTGAGACCCAGTACCTC.

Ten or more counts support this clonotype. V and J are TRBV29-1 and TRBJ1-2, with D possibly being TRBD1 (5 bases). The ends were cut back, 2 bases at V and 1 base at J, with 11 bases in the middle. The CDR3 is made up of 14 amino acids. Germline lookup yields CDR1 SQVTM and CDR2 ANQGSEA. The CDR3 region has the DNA TGCAGCGTTGAACGGGGCACCGTTAACTATGGCTACACCTTC. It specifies CSVERGTVNYGYTF.

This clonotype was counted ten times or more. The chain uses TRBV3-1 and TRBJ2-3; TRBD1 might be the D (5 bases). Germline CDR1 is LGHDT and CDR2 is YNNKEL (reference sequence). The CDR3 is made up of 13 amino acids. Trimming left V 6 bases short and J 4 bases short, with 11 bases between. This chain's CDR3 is CASSRGAPDTQYF. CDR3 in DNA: TGTGCCAGCAGTCGTGGGGCTCCAGATACGCAGTATTTT.

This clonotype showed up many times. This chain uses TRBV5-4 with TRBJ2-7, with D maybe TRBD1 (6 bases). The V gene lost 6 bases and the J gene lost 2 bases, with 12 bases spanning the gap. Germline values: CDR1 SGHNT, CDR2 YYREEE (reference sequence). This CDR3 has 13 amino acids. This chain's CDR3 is CASKLGGAYEQYF. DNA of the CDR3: TGTGCCAGCAAATTAGGGGGAGCCTACGAGCAGTACTTC.

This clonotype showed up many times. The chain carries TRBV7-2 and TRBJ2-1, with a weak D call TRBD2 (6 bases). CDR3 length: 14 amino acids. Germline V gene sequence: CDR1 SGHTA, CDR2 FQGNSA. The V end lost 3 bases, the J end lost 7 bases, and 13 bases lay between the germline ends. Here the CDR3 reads CASSFVTGVNEQFF. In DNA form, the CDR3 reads TGTGCCAGCAGCTTCGTGACGGGAGTGAATGAGCAGTTCTTC.

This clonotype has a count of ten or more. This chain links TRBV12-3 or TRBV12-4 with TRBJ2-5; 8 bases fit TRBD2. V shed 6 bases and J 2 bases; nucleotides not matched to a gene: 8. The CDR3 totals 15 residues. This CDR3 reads CASSRGLGAQETQYF. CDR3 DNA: TGTGCCAGCAGCCGGGGACTAGGGGCACAAGAGACCCAGTACTTC.

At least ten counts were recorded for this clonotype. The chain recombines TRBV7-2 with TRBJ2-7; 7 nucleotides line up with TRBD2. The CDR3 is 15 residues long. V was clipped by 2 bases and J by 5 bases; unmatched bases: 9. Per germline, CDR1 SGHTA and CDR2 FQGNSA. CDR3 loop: CASSLLLLADHEQYF. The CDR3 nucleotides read TGTGCCAGCAGCTTACTGTTGCTAGCGGACCACGAGCAGTACTTC.

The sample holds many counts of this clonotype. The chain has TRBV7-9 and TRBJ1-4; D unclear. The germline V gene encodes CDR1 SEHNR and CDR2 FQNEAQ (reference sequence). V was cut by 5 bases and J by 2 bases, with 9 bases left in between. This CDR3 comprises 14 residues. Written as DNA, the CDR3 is TGTGCCAGCAGCATCCCTGGTACTAATGAAAAACTGTTTTTT. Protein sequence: CASSIPGTNEKLFF.

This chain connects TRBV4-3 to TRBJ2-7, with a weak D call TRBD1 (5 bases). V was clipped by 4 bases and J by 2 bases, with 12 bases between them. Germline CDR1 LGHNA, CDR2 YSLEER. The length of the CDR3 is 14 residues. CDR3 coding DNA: TGCGCCAGCAGCCCGCTTCCAGGGACCTACGAGCAGTACTTC. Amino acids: CASSPLPGTYEQYF.